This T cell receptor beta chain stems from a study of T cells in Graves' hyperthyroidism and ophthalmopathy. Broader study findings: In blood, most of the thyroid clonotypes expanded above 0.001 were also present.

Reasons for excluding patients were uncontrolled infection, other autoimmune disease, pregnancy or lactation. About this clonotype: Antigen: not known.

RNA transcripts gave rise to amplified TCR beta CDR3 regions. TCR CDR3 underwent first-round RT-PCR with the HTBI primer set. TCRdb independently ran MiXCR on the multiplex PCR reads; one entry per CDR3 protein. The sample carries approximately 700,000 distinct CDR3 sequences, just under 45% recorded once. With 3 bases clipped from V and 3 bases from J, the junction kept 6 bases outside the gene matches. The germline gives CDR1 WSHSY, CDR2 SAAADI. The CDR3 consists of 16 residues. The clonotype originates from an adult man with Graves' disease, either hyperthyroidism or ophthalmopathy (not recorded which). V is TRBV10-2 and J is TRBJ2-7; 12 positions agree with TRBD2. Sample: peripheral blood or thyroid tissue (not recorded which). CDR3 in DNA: TGCGCCAGCAGTGAAACTAGCGGGAGGTTCTTCTACGAGCAGTACTTC. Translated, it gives CASSETSGRFFYEQYF.